The 21 T cell receptor beta chains presented below share a single source sample, sequenced in a study of CD8 T cells in ankylosing spondylitis. TCRdb re-called the 5' RACE reads through MiXCR, storing one row per CDR3 protein. The sample holds under 250,000 distinct CDR3 sequences, 10% seen once. The sample comprised blood, either unsorted or a sorted T cell fraction (not recorded which). Receptors were obtained from a male donor with ankylosing spondylitis or in good health (not recorded which).

At least ten counts were recorded for this clonotype. The CDR3 reads CASSSLRWREASLSNTGELFF. CDR3 sequence (DNA): TGCGCCAGCAGCTCCTTGCGTTGGCGGGAGGCCTCATTATCGAACACCGGGGAGCTGTTTTTT. The rearrangement links TRBV5-1 to TRBJ2-2; 8 nucleotides agree with TRBD2. Germline trimming cut 3 bases from V and 0 bases from J; bases unmatched to any gene: 19. In germline, CDR1 is SGHRS, CDR2 YFSETQ. The CDR3 consists of 21 residues.

This clonotype was counted many times. This sequence joins TRBV4-1 and TRBJ2-1; 10 bases align to TRBD2. CDR3 length equals 17 residues. Germline CDR1 and CDR2: MGHRA and YSYEKL. Trimming took 0 bases from V and 0 from J; bases not matched to a gene: 2. The CDR3, as DNA: TGCGCCAGCAGCCAAGATTGGACTAGCGGCTCCTACAATGAGCAGTTCTTC. This gives the protein CASSQDWTSGSYNEQFF.

Of note for this clonotype: One base away lies a much larger clone, so this may be a sequencing read error. The chain has TRBV19 and TRBJ1-2; TRBD1 matches at 7 bases. This CDR3 has 15 residues. The germline V gene has CDR1 LNHDA and CDR2 SQIVND (reference sequence). The CDR3 spells CDSTTNRGTNYGYTF. CDR3 nucleotide sequence: TGTGACAGTACCACAAACAGGGGAACTAACTATGGCTACACCTTC.

This clonotype was observed at least ten times. This chain uses TRBV7-9 with TRBJ1-5; D is undetermined. This CDR3 comprises 15 residues. Germline V lookup: CDR1 SEHNR, CDR2 FQNEAQ (reference sequence). Trimming removed 5 bases at V and 2 bases at J, with 13 bases between. The CDR3 nucleotides are TGTGCCAGCAGCCTCGGTGGTGGGCGCAATCAGCCCCAGCATTTT. Translation: CASSLGGGRNQPQHF. The full variable domain, in which reference TRBV7-9 and TRBJ1-5 provide the parts outside the CDR3, is DTGVSQNPRHKITKRGQNVTFRCDPISEHNRLYWYRQTLGQGPEFLTYFQNEAQLEKSRLLSDRFSAERPKGSFSTLEIQRTEQGDSAMYLCASSLGGGRNQPQHFGDGTRLSIL.

This clonotype was seen a few times. This chain joins TRBV20-1 and TRBJ2-4; 12 nucleotides match TRBD2. V lost 4 bases, J lost 8 bases, and 6 bases stayed unmatched. CDR3 length equals 14 residues. CDR1 DFQATT and CDR2 SNEGSKA come from the germline V gene (reference sequence). The DNA of the CDR3 is TGCAGTGCTACACGACTAGCGGGAGACTACATTCAGTACTTC. Amino acids: CSATRLAGDYIQYF.

This clonotype occurred many times. The chain recombines TRBV11-2 with TRBJ1-2, with D possibly being TRBD1 (6 bases). Germline V gives CDR1 SGHAT, CDR2 FQNNGV. V gave up 5 bases and J gave up 4 bases, with 17 bases separating them. This CDR3 is built from 15 residues. CDR3 DNA sequence: TGTGCCAGCAGCCTGAACCACGGGGGCCCCTATGGCTACACCTTC. This encodes CASSLNHGGPYGYTF. Using reference TRBV11-2 and TRBJ1-2 for the parts outside the CDR3, the full variable domain is EAGVAQSPRYKIIEKRQSVAFWCNPISGHATLYWYQQILGQGPKLLIQFQNNGVVDDSQLPKDRFSAERLKGVDSTLKIQPAKLEDSAVYLCASSLNHGGPYGYTFGSGTRLTVV.

This chain connects TRBV20-1 to TRBJ2-1, with TRBD1 as a possible D gene (6 bases). The CDR3 loop spans 14 amino acids. V gave up 6 bases and J gave up 8 bases, with 20 bases separating them. CDR1 is DFQATT, CDR2 SNEGSKA, per germline (reference sequence). Here the CDR3 DNA reads TGCAGTGCCTCCTCAGGGGTACAATACGATGAGCAGTTCTTC. Translation: CSASSGVQYDEQFF.

As concerns this clonotype: Being one base from a much bigger clone, this may be a read error. The chain recombines TRBV5-4 with TRBJ2-7; D unclear. The CDR3 is 14 amino acids. In germline, CDR1 is SGHNT, CDR2 YYREEE (reference sequence). The CDR3 spells CASGFGPSSYEQYF. In DNA, the CDR3 is TGTGCCAGCGGCTTTGGGCCTAGCTCCTACGAGCAGTACTTC.

Ten or more counts support this clonotype. This rearrangement joins TRBV5-1 to TRBJ1-4, with D possibly matching TRBD1 (5 bases). Germline CDR1 is SGHRS and CDR2 is YFSETQ. V lost 2 bases and J 7 bases, leaving 6 bases between the germline ends. The CDR3 loop spans 12 amino acids. The CDR3 DNA sequence: TGCGCCAGCAGCTTCGACAGTGAAAAACTGTTTTTT. This gives the protein CASSFDSEKLFF.

This chain joins TRBV18 and TRBJ2-1, with D unresolved. Germline CDR1 reads KGHSH; CDR2 reads LQKENI. V lost 1 base and J lost 0, with 13 bases in between. CDR3 length: 17 residues. The DNA of the CDR3 is TGTGCCAGCTCACCACTGACAAGTTTCGGCTCCTACAATGAGCAGTTCTTC. Amino acid sequence: CASSPLTSFGSYNEQFF.

This clonotype has at least ten counts. This chain joins TRBV30 and TRBJ2-7, with D possibly TRBD2 on 6 matching bases. This CDR3 is 15 amino acids long. Trimming removed 1 base from V and 4 bases from J, with 17 bases in between. Germline assignment: CDR1 GTSNPN and CDR2 SVGIG (reference sequence). Here the CDR3 DNA reads TGTGCCTGGAGTGAGGGACTTCCCGGGCCTTACGAGCAGTACTTC. This sequence encodes CAWSEGLPGPYEQYF.

This clonotype showed up just a few times. J is TRBJ2-3 and V is TRBV12-3 or TRBV12-4; 11 positions agree with TRBD2. The CDR3 spans 20 residues. Losses at the gene ends were 4 bases for V and 0 bases for J; bases not matched to a gene: 15. The CDR3 spells CASSSGSAGLAVISTDTQYF. In DNA, the CDR3 is TGTGCCAGCAGTTCTGGGAGTGCGGGACTAGCGGTTATTAGCACAGATACGCAGTATTTT.

At least ten counts were recorded for this clonotype. This sequence joins TRBV5-1 and TRBJ1-2, with unresolved D. Germline V gives CDR1 SGHRS, CDR2 YFSETQ. V gave up 5 bases and J gave up 2 bases, with 16 bases separating them. The CDR3 loop spans 15 amino acids. The CDR3 loop reads CASSPGSAGNYGYTF. In nucleotides, the CDR3 is TGCGCCAGCAGTCCTGGTTCGGCGGGGAACTATGGCTACACCTTC.

This clonotype was seen at least ten times. The chain employs TRBV30 and TRBJ1-5; no definite D call. Germline V gene sequence: CDR1 GTSNPN, CDR2 SVGIG (reference sequence). V lost 2 bases and J lost 1, with 6 bases in between. This CDR3 is 13 amino acids long. The CDR3 loop reads CAWSKGSNQPQHF. Here the CDR3 DNA reads TGTGCCTGGAGTAAAGGGAGCAATCAGCCCCAGCATTTT.

This clonotype was observed at least ten times. CDR3 sequence reads: CSARGIQPDQPQHF. The DNA for the CDR3 is TGCAGTGCTCGGGGAATCCAGCCAGATCAGCCCCAGCATTTT. This chain uses TRBV20-1 with TRBJ1-5; D gene unclear. The CDR3 consists of 14 residues. V lost 5 bases to trimming and J lost 5 bases, with 16 bases between them. Germline lookup yields CDR1 DFQATT and CDR2 SNEGSKA (reference sequence).

The V call is TRBV7-2, the J call TRBJ2-5, with a tentative D call TRBD2 (5 bases). CDR1 is SGHTA, CDR2 FQGNSA, per germline. The CDR3 is 16 amino acids. V was shortened by 5 bases and J by 4 bases, with 20 bases between the two germline ends. This CDR3 is CASSPYGNSNPETQYF. Written as DNA, the CDR3 is TGTGCCAGCAGCCCGTACGGGAACAGTAACCCAGAGACCCAGTACTTC.

Many counts were recorded for this clonotype. V and J are TRBV2 and TRBJ2-2, with unresolved D. Germline V gene data show CDR1 as SNHLY and CDR2 as FYNNEI. CDR3 length: 11 amino acids. Trimming stripped 3 bases from V and 4 bases from J, with 0 bases between. The CDR3 bases are TGTGCCAGCAGTGACACCGGGGAGCTGTTTTTT. Protein: CASSDTGELFF.

J is TRBJ1-1 and V is TRBV11-2; D gene unclear. Germline V gives CDR1 SGHAT, CDR2 FQNNGV. Deletions cut 0 bases from V and 1 base from J, with 9 bases between. The CDR3 sequence is 15 residues long. This CDR3 is CASSLDPSSNTEAFF. CDR3 DNA sequence: TGTGCCAGCAGCTTAGATCCCTCTTCGAACACTGAAGCTTTCTTT.

In this sample, this clonotype turned up many times. The rearrangement links TRBV5-1 to TRBJ1-4; D possibly corresponds to TRBD1 (5 bases). This CDR3 spans 17 amino acids. Germline lookup yields CDR1 SGHRS and CDR2 YFSETQ. The V end was cut by 6 bases, the J end by 2 bases, with 20 bases between. As DNA, the CDR3 is TGCGCCAGCACCTCTGGGGTCGGCGGGGGGACTAATGAAAAACTGTTTTTT. Residues: CASTSGVGGGTNEKLFF.

This clonotype was detected ten times or more. V usage is TRBV6-6 and J usage is TRBJ2-5, with a weak D call TRBD1 (5 bases). Trimming removed 10 bases at V and 0 bases at J, with 9 bases between. Germline V gives CDR1 MNHNY, CDR2 SVGAGI (reference sequence). CDR3 length: 12 residues. CDR3 DNA sequence: TGTGCCACCCAGGGTAACCAAGAGACCCAGTACTTC. Its protein product is CATQGNQETQYF.

The table lists this clonotype with many counts. CDR3: CASSLGRRDSSTDTQYF. The CDR3 DNA is TGCGCCAGCAGCTTGGGTCGCCGGGACTCTAGCACAGATACGCAGTATTTT. The rearrangement uses TRBV5-1 and TRBJ2-3; D perhaps matches TRBD2 (6 bases). Trimming pared 0 bases from V and 0 bases from J, leaving 14 bases between. The CDR3 contains 17 residues. Per germline, CDR1 SGHRS and CDR2 YFSETQ.